One and the same sample provided the 15 T cell receptor beta chains below, sequenced in a study of T cell responses to AZD1222 COVID-19 vaccine. Sequencing used immunoSEQ multiplex PCR; TCRdb keeps in-frame clones, though not all of them. There are 120,000 to 150,000 clones in the sample; more than 90% occur only once, and 2.5% to 4% lies in the top ten. The sequencing used peripheral blood, collected on day 0 of AZD1222 vaccination. These TCRs come from an adult in good health.

This chain connects TRBV10-3 to TRBJ1-4, with D maybe TRBD1 (6 bases). Trimming took 10 bases from V and 5 from J, leaving 14 bases between them. The CDR3 extends over 13 amino acids. Germline V CDR1 and CDR2: ENHRY, SYGVKD. CDR3 protein: CATNGGLNEKLFF. The DNA for the CDR3 is TGTGCCACCAACGGGGGCTTAAATGAAAAACTGTTTTTT.

The chain combines TRBV5-4 with TRBJ1-1; no firm D call. The V and J ends lost 2 bases and 1 base respectively, with 6 bases between them. Per germline, CDR1 SGHNT and CDR2 YYREEE (reference sequence). CDR3 size: 13 residues. The CDR3 coding sequence is TGTGCCAGCAGCTTCAGAGAGAACACTGAAGCTTTCTTT. Protein product: CASSFRENTEAFF.

About this clone itself: A junction end diverges from the germline sequence, so it may reflect a read error. This sequence joins TRBV5-5 and TRBJ2-7, with 7 positions matching TRBD1. Germline CDR1 is SGHKS and CDR2 is YYEKEE (reference sequence). The CDR3 contains 14 residues. The CDR3 nucleotides are TGTGCCAGCAGCTGGACTTCGACAGGGAACATCCTCCACTTC. It codes for CASSWTSTGNILHF.

V gene TRBV30 combines with J gene TRBJ1-4; 8 positions match TRBD1. Germline V lookup: CDR1 GTSNPN, CDR2 SVGIG (reference sequence). Trimming took 1 base from V and 10 from J; bases not matched to a gene: 14. The CDR3 runs to 16 residues. CDR3 sequence reads: CAWSASGTGGTGKLFF. CDR3 DNA sequence: TGTGCCTGGAGTGCCTCCGGGACAGGTGGTACTGGAAAACTGTTTTTT. Using reference TRBV30 and TRBJ1-4 for the parts outside the CDR3, the full variable domain is SQTIHQWPATLVQPVGSPLSLECTVEGTSNPNLYWYRQAAGRGLQLLFYSVGIGQISSEVPQNLSASRPQDRQFILSSKKLLLSDSGFYLCAWSASGTGGTGKLFFGSGTQLSVL.

The chain has TRBV28 and TRBJ2-3, with D possibly being TRBD2 (6 bases). CDR3 length: 15 amino acids. V was pared by 2 bases and J by 1 base, with 10 bases between. CDR1 is MDHEN, CDR2 SYDVKM, per germline. The CDR3 region has the DNA TGTGCCAGCAGTTTAGTGGGAGGTGGCACAGATACGCAGTATTTT. Its protein is CASSLVGGGTDTQYF.

V is TRBV20-1 and J is TRBJ1-1; D ambiguous. This CDR3 has 11 amino acids. CDR1 is DFQATT, CDR2 SNEGSKA, per germline (reference sequence). Trimming removed 0 bases from V and 8 bases from J, with 7 bases in between. CDR3 sequence reads: CSARDAREAFF. The CDR3 DNA sequence: TGCAGTGCTAGAGATGCCAGAGAAGCTTTCTTT.

On this clone itself: Other nucleotide sequences in the sample specify the same CDR3. This chain joins TRBV6-5 and TRBJ1-1; possibly TRBD1 for D (5 bases). Germline V gene data show CDR1 as MNHEY and CDR2 as SVGAGI. The length of the CDR3 is 12 residues. With 2 bases removed from V and 11 bases from J, the gap between germline ends came to 12 bases. The CDR3 DNA reads as TGTGCCAGCAGTTACAGGGGAGGGGAGGCTTTCTTT. Translated: CASSYRGGEAFF.

V gene TRBV6-6 combines with J gene TRBJ1-2, with 8 positions matching TRBD1. CDR1 is MNHNY and CDR2 is SVGAGI in the germline V gene (reference sequence). This CDR3 is built from 13 residues. V shed 6 bases, J shed 7 bases, and the junction held 7 bases outside the gene matches. CDR3 amino acids: CASSRGQGGGYTF. CDR3 DNA sequence: TGTGCCAGCAGCCGAGGACAGGGAGGTGGCTACACCTTC.

This clone appeared a few times. The rearrangement links TRBV7-3 to TRBJ2-2; 10 bases line up with TRBD2. With V trimmed by 5 bases and J by 6 bases, 6 bases remained unmatched. This CDR3 has 15 residues. Per the germline V gene, CDR1 is SGHTA and CDR2 is FQGTGA. The CDR3 sequence is CASSPGLAGAGELFF. The DNA of the CDR3 is TGTGCCAGCAGCCCCGGGCTAGCGGGGGCCGGGGAGCTGTTTTTT.

The genes are TRBV3-1 (or the pseudogene TRBV3-2) and TRBJ2-5, with 13 bases aligning to TRBD2. The J segment lost 3 bases and the V segment lost 2 bases, leaving 12 bases of the junction unmatched. The germline CDR1 and CDR2 sequences are LGHDT and YNNKEL (reference sequence). This CDR3 is 19 amino acids long. The CDR3 DNA reads as TGTGCCAGCAGCCAACTTCGGGGACTAGCGGGACTGTCAAAAGAGACCCAGTACTTC. Protein sequence: CASSQLRGLAGLSKETQYF.

The rearrangement joins TRBV12-3 or TRBV12-4 to TRBJ1-2; D uncertain. CDR3 length: 12 amino acids. The germline V and J ends were trimmed by 2 bases and 3 bases, with 4 bases remaining between them. The CDR3 DNA reads as TGTGCCAGCAGTTTATGGGACTATGGCTACACCTTC. Its translation: CASSLWDYGYTF.

The chain uses TRBV5-1 and TRBJ1-5, with 7 positions matching TRBD1. This CDR3 spans 15 amino acids. V lost 5 bases to trimming and J lost 1 base; unmatched junction nucleotides: 6. The germline CDR1 and CDR2 sequences are SGHRS and YFSETQ. The CDR3 region is CASSDGTASNQPQHF. CDR3 coding DNA: TGCGCCAGCAGTGACGGGACAGCAAGCAATCAGCCCCAGCATTTT.

This rearrangement joins TRBV5-6 to TRBJ2-5; D ambiguous. The CDR3 length is 14 residues. Germline loops: CDR1 SGHDT, CDR2 YYEEEE. Trimming left V 4 bases short and J 2 bases short, with 12 bases between. CDR3 protein: CASSIGVAQETQYF. As DNA, the CDR3 is TGTGCCAGCAGCATAGGAGTTGCGCAAGAGACCCAGTACTTC.

The CDR3 here is CASSLGGHPGMAGRKDTQYF. CDR3 sequence (DNA): TGTGCCAGCAGCCTGGGGGGGCACCCAGGGATGGCGGGAAGAAAAGATACGCAGTATTTT. The chain employs TRBV3-1 (or the pseudogene TRBV3-2) and TRBJ2-3; a weak D match, TRBD2 (7 bases). V lost 4 bases to trimming and J lost 5 bases, with 31 bases between them. Germline loops: CDR1 LGHDT, CDR2 YNNKEL (reference sequence). The CDR3 totals 20 residues.

The chain uses TRBV5-6 and TRBJ2-2; possibly TRBD1 for D (6 bases). In germline, CDR1 is SGHDT, CDR2 YYEEEE. The CDR3 loop spans 13 amino acids. The V end was cut by 3 bases, the J end by 5 bases, with 8 bases between. The CDR3 protein is CASSYRVTGELFF. CDR3 DNA sequence: TGTGCCAGCAGCTACAGGGTTACCGGGGAGCTGTTTTTT.